This TCR beta chain was captured in a study of early T cells in non-severe SARS-CoV-2 infection. Whole-study context: Bulk RNA taken from unsorted whole blood was sequenced, leaving chains unpaired. Findings of the study overall: Private and CD4 specificities were missed by VDJdb matching, skewed to anti-spike CD8.

For this clonotype: Its target is not known.

Per germline, CDR1 DFQATT and CDR2 SNEGSKA (reference sequence). V shed 0 bases and J shed 5 bases, with 13 bases lying between them. The CDR3 consists of 14 residues. Individually, cDNA molecules had unique molecular identifiers attached to them. One entry per CDR3 protein results from TCRdb running MiXCR on the 5' RACE reads. The sample holds about 39,000 distinct CDR3 sequences; 4.5% to 7% are singletons and the top ten take roughly 4%. The sequencing here drew on whole blood, taken at baseline. This sequence originates from an adult who was a healthcare worker with PCR-confirmed SARS-CoV-2 infection or an uninfected control (not recorded which). The V and J genes are TRBV20-1 and TRBJ2-5; D is undetermined. In DNA form, the CDR3 reads TGCAGTGCTAGAGAAGGTGGTTGGATGGAGACCCAGTACTTC. The encoded protein is CSAREGGWMETQYF.